This record covers a single T cell receptor (beta chain). The target antigen is unknown. This sample stems from a study of cytomegalovirus exposure and HLA in healthy donors. General observations from the study: For cytomegalovirus status, the classifier reportedly gave diagnoses with high specificity and sensitivity. One cluster of highly shared sequence variants probably arose as a sequencing artifact.

Germline V gene lookup returns CDR1 MNHNS and CDR2 SASEGT. Trimming took 1 base from V and 2 from J, leaving 9 bases between them. The CDR3 loop spans 14 amino acids. The PCR contained 60 Vbeta and 13 Jbeta primers. Assay: immunoSEQ multiplex PCR; the TCRdb copy retains only in-frame clones and omits some. The sample contains tens of thousands of clones, about 82% of which appear only once. The chain links TRBV6-1 to TRBJ2-7; D is perhaps TRBD2 (5 bases). The sequenced sample consisted of PBMCs. The TCR originated in a young woman in good health and CMV-seronegative. Written as DNA, the CDR3 is TGTGCCAGCAGTGAAGAGTACGGGACCTACGAGCAGTACTTC. It translates to CASSEEYGTYEQYF.